The clone carrying this T cell receptor (beta chain) was recorded a few times. Its cognate antigen is unknown. A much larger clone differs by one base, so this may be a read error. Thyroid surgery had not been preceded by any treatment in any patient. V shed 2 bases and J shed 12 bases, with 22 bases lying between them. Germline V lookup: CDR1 MGHRA, CDR2 YSYEKL. The CDR3 has 15 amino acids. The authors' processing: Built for papillary thyroid cancer, a distant-metastasis classifier drew on CDR3 differences across clinicopathological groups. TCRdb re-clonotyped the PCR reads via MiXCR. The authors' filters were not applied to this entry. The sample has roughly 33,000 clones, 15% to 20% seen once. These data originate in a study of metastatic and nonmetastatic thyroid tumors. Overall study: Repertoires were compared across blood and tumor or nodule tissue from malignant and benign thyroid patients.

Study-wide results and caveats: Benign nodules reportedly had significantly lower TCR beta diversity than malignant thyroid tumors in blood and tumor.

The chain employs TRBV4-1 and TRBJ1-2; D perhaps matches TRBD1 (6 bases). The sample comprised blood. The source of this sequence is a male donor with papillary thyroid cancer or a benign thyroid nodule (not recorded which). Some clones in this sample may be carry-over from other donors' samples. The CDR3 nucleotides are TGCGCCAGCAGCCAACCATTATCGGGGGCTCGCGGCCACACCTTC. This gives the protein CASSQPLSGARGHTF.